This T cell receptor (beta chain) was recovered during a study of identical twins. Study results and caveats: Findings depended on cross-sectional statistics rather than tracking the same donors. Twin-shared out-of-frame alpha sequences showed excess low generation probability.

This clonotype was detected a few times. Its antigen is not identified. MiXCR, run by TCRdb on the 5' RACE reads, gives a single entry per CDR3 protein. The sample lists 250,000 or so distinct CDR3 sequences, 7% to 8.5% seen once, with under 6.5% in the top ten. CDR1 SGHDN and CDR2 FVKESK come from the germline V gene. Trimming shortened V by 1 base and J by 13 bases, and 11 bases separated the two germline ends. There are 12 residues in the CDR3. In addition, the sample was reused for a study of yellow fever vaccine responses in identical twins.

The sequenced sample was CD8+ T cells sorted from blood. The chain is built from TRBV14 and TRBJ2-1; D not certain. The sequence was collected from a woman in her late teens or twenties in good health. This chain's CDR3 is CASSQVGQIQFF. For the CDR3, the DNA is TGTGCCAGCAGCCAAGTAGGTCAGATACAGTTCTTC.